Sequencing of this T cell receptor (beta chain) was carried out in a study of T cell responses to AZD1222 COVID-19 vaccine. Study overall: Analyses pooled second doses at about 4 or about 12 weeks. Whole-study findings and limits: All repertoire sampling was performed exclusively after the peak T cell response. Nearly half of spike-specific TCRs reportedly target variant regions that are unmutated in the B.1.351 and B.1.1.7 variants. Spike-specific TCR breadth and depth both grew after two AZD1222 doses.

A note on this clone: The antigen remains unidentified.

Assay used: immunoSEQ multiplex PCR; TCRdb lists only in-frame clones, some missing. This table has about 130,000 clones, about 91% appearing once. The CDR3 is made up of 17 amino acids. V shed 0 bases, J shed 1 base, and the junction held 8 bases outside the gene matches. The germline V gene encodes CDR1 LGHNA and CDR2 YSLEER. This rearrangement joins TRBV4-3 to TRBJ1-1, with 7 bases matching TRBD1. The sequences come from peripheral blood, collected on day 0 of AZD1222 vaccination. The receptor was isolated from an adult in good health. The CDR3 sequence: CASSQDNRGGGNTEAFF. The CDR3 DNA reads TGCGCCAGCAGCCAAGACAACAGGGGAGGGGGGAACACTGAAGCTTTCTTT.